The text below deals with one T cell receptor (beta chain). No antigen is known for it. Regarding treatment: over 15 received Ad26.COV2.S at low or high dose, single or two shots; five or six received placebo; per-sample allocation not given. Day 63 following the first vaccine or placebo injection was when the samples were taken. The sample came from a Boston adult aged 18-55 years. The data stem from a study of Ad26.COV2.S vaccination and SARS-CoV-2 variants. Study-wide points: Participants given vaccine showed non-spike TCR breadth similar to that of placebo recipients.

Produced via immunoSEQ multiplex PCR; TCRdb's table is partial and in-frame only. The data contain about 350,000 clones, roughly 84% of them singletons. Germline V gene lookup returns CDR1 SQVTM and CDR2 ANQGSEA. The ends lost 1 base at V and 3 bases at J; junction bases unmatched: 2. The CDR3 spans 13 residues. This TCR derives from a person aged 18-65 years who received the Ad26.COV2.S COVID-19 vaccine or a placebo. This specimen was peripheral blood, taken in a trial of Ad26.COV2.S vaccine versus placebo. This chain connects TRBV29-1 to TRBJ2-7; 8 nucleotides line up with TRBD1. In nucleotides, the CDR3 is TGCAGCGTTGAAGCTGGACAGGGCTACGAGCAGTACTTC. Its protein is CSVEAGQGYEQYF.